What follows are 3 T cell receptor beta chains derived from one specimen sequenced in a study of T cells in Graves' hyperthyroidism and ophthalmopathy. RNA transcripts served as the template for amplifying TCR beta CDR3 regions. The HTBI primer set served for first-round RT-PCR of the TCR CDR3. TCRdb recomputed calls from the multiplex PCR reads with MiXCR, one row per CDR3 protein. The sample lists over 250,000 distinct CDR3 sequences; roughly an eighth were seen once. Source material: blood. The receptors originated from a middle-aged woman with Graves' ophthalmopathy.

This clonotype was counted at least ten times. The rearrangement links TRBV10-1 to TRBJ1-2; D is unclear. The germline V gene has CDR1 WNHNN and CDR2 SYGVQD (reference sequence). The CDR3 loop spans 13 amino acids. V was clipped by 0 bases and J by 8 bases, with 10 bases between them. For the CDR3, the DNA is TGCGCCAGCAGTGAGTCGAGGTCTCAGGGCTACACCTTC. This encodes CASSESRSQGYTF.

This clonotype was seen at least ten times. The chain carries TRBV7-9 and TRBJ1-2, with D unclear. The CDR3 length is 13 residues. With 1 base removed from V and 7 bases from J, the gap between germline ends came to 10 bases. CDR1 and CDR2 from the germline V gene are SEHNR and FQNEAQ (reference sequence). The CDR3 region has the DNA TGTGCCAGCAGCTTAGAAAGCGTAGGTGGCTACACCTTC. Translation gives CASSLESVGGYTF.

This clonotype was seen more than once but under ten times. The rearrangement links TRBV20-1 to TRBJ1-5; D is possibly TRBD1 (6 bases). This CDR3 has 12 residues. Looked up from germline, CDR1 is DFQATT and CDR2 is SNEGSKA (reference sequence). Trimming shortened V by 3 bases and J by 7 bases, and 10 bases separated the two germline ends. CDR3 sequence: CSASRGAQPQHF. The CDR3 DNA reads TGCAGTGCTAGCCGGGGGGCCCAGCCCCAGCATTTT.